The present T cell receptor (beta chain) was sequenced within a study of shared clonotypes between healthy human individuals. All donors were Caucasian adults living in Nashville, Tennessee. The protocol was immunoSEQ multiplex PCR, while the TCRdb copy is restricted to in-frame clones and leaves out a portion. The data contain roughly 2 million clones, more than 90% of them singletons. V was pared by 1 base and J by 5 bases, with 11 bases between. The CDR3 covers 15 residues. Germline-derived CDR1 and CDR2 are LGHNA and YNFKEQ. This chain uses TRBV4-2 with TRBJ2-2; perhaps TRBD1 as D (6 bases). The sample consisted of naive CD4+ T cells sorted from blood. As for subset: CD45RA+ positively selected. The sequence was collected from a man younger than 35 in good health. This chain's CDR3 is CASSQAVRGTGELFF. The CDR3 bases are TGTGCCAGCAGCCAAGCGGTCAGGGGTACCGGGGAGCTGTTTTTT.